The entry below gives a single TCR beta chain sequence along with its context. Its cognate antigen is unknown. V was pared by 0 bases and J by 0 bases, with 18 bases between. The CDR3 extends over 17 amino acids. Germline V gives CDR1 GTSNPN, CDR2 SVGIG (reference sequence). This sample is part of a study of OX40 agonist ivuxolimab in advanced cancers. At the level of the study: Dose-escalation patients suffered from hepatocellular carcinoma, melanoma, renal cell or head and neck cancer. Study-wide points: Among patients with partial responses at 0.1-3.0 mg/kg, clonal expansion was among the lowest. Compared with CD4+, CD8+ T cells on average had more expanded clones.

This table comes from immunoSEQ multiplex PCR, and its TCRdb copy is limited to in-frame clones, with some not included. The sample shows fewer than 95,000 clones, 92% of them seen only once. Researchers took blood at baseline, on cycle 4 day 1, and on cycle 7 day 1. This sequence originates from an adult with an advanced solid tumor such as melanoma, head and neck, liver or kidney cancer. The rearrangement links TRBV30 to TRBJ2-7; D gene unclear. Specimen: CD4+ or CD8+ T cells sorted from blood, collected in a trial of the OX40 agonist ivuxolimab. The CDR3 region is CAWSVVHEHPSSYEQYF. The CDR3 DNA sequence: TGTGCCTGGAGTGTGGTACACGAACACCCAAGCTCCTACGAGCAGTACTTC.